A selection of T cell receptor beta chains follows, all from one sample in a study of blood T cells in healthy people across ages. One entry per CDR3 protein, called by TCRdb with MiXCR from the 5' RACE reads. The table shows 600,000 to 850,000 distinct CDR3 sequences, with more than 20% occurring only once. This sample also appeared in a second study, on T cells of mothers and their children.

Sequencing was performed on blood. These receptors originate from a boy aged 10-17 years in good health. Both conserved end residues are part of each CDR3. Fields, in order: CDR3 DNA, CDR3 protein, V gene, J gene, clone size, D gene. A D gene is named only where the DNA matches it firmly. Size is omitted from some rows. Given values are once, few, many or a class for expanded clones.

TGCGCCAGCAGCCAAGTAGGGGGGCTTTTGGATGGCTACACCTTC	CASSQVGGLLDGYTF	TRBV4-1	TRBJ1-2	.	.
TGCAGCGTTGCGCTAAGGGGATGGACAGATACGCAGTATTTT	CSVALRGWTDTQYF	TRBV29-1	TRBJ2-3	few	.
TGCAGCGTTGAAGATCTGGGGGTCCAAGAGACCCAGTACTTC	CSVEDLGVQETQYF	TRBV29-1	TRBJ2-5	few	.
TGTGCCAGCAGCCGGGACAGGACTAACTATGGCTACCCCTTC	CASSRDRTNYGYPF	TRBV7-9	TRBJ1-2	.	TRBD1
TGTGCCAGCAGACAACAGGGGAGCGGGGAGCTGTTTTTT	CASRQQGSGELFF	TRBV7-3	TRBJ2-2	few	TRBD1
TGTGCCAGCAGCTTGGCCGAAAGCGGGAGGAGGTACGAGCAGTACTTC	CASSLAESGRRYEQYF	TRBV5-6	TRBJ2-7	.	TRBD2
TGTGCCAGCAGTTACTCGAGGGCGCGACTCAAAACCGGGGAGCTGTTTTTT	CASSYSRARLKTGELFF	TRBV6-5	TRBJ2-2	.	.
TGCGCCAGCAGCCAAGGTCTCCTACAGTACAATGAGCAGTTCTTC	CASSQGLLQYNEQFF	TRBV4-1	TRBJ2-1	few	.
TGTGCCAGCAGCATGGACGAGTACGATTATGAAAAACTGTTTTTT	CASSMDEYDYEKLFF	TRBV7-9	TRBJ1-4	few	.
TGTGCCAGCAGTCCCGGACTAGCGGGAGTCGGTGGGGAGCTGTTTTTT	CASSPGLAGVGGELFF	TRBV27	TRBJ2-2	few	TRBD2
TGTGCCAGCAGCTCGAGACTAGCGGGGGCCTACAATGAGCAGTTCTTC	CASSSRLAGAYNEQFF	TRBV7-8	TRBJ2-1	few	TRBD2
TGCGCCAGCAGCCCTGCTCCTACCGGGACCACATTTAGGGCTTTCTTT	CASSPAPTGTTFRAFF	TRBV4-3	TRBJ1-1	few	.
TGTGCCAGCAGCCCAGAGGGACAGGGCCAAAACATTCAGTACTTC	CASSPEGQGQNIQYF	TRBV9	TRBJ2-4	few	TRBD1
TGTGCCAGCAGCTTTAGCCCACAGGGGTACAATGAGCAGTTCTTC	CASSFSPQGYNEQFF	TRBV7-3	TRBJ2-1	many	TRBD1
TGTGCCAGCAGCCAAACTAGCGGGGAGATATACAATGAGCAGTTCTTC	CASSQTSGEIYNEQFF	TRBV4-2	TRBJ2-1	.	TRBD2
TGTGCCAGCAGCGTAGACGGGTTAAATTCACCCCTCCACTTT	CASSVDGLNSPLHF	TRBV9	TRBJ1-6	few	.
TGTGCCAGCAGCGTAGTCGGGACTAGCGATTACAATGAGCAGTTCTTC	CASSVVGTSDYNEQFF	TRBV9	TRBJ2-1	few	TRBD2
TGCGCCAGCAGCTTGGCCGGACGCGTGTCGTGGATGTTAGACAATGAGCAGTTCTTC	CASSLAGRVSWMLDNEQFF	TRBV5-1	TRBJ2-1	.	.
TGCAGCTACCCCCTGGCGGGGGGCCAAGAGATCCAGTACTTC	CSYPLAGGQEIQYF	TRBV29-1	TRBJ2-5	few	TRBD2
TGTGCCAGCAGCCCTGTGCTGAACCAAGAGACCCAGTACTTC	CASSPVLNQETQYF	TRBV11-1	TRBJ2-5	.	.
TGTGCCAGCAGCTTGGAGTCCGGGACTAGCGGATACGAGCAGTACTTC	CASSLESGTSGYEQYF	TRBV21-1	TRBJ2-7	.	.
TGTGCCAGCCGCCGTGGGGGGGACGAGCAGTACTTC	CASRRGGDEQYF	TRBV6-6	TRBJ2-7	.	TRBD2
TGTGCCAGCAGATTATCCGGGACTAGCTTTAATGAGCAGTTCTTC	CASRLSGTSFNEQFF	TRBV12-3/TRBV12-4	TRBJ2-1	.	TRBD2
TGCGCCAGCAGCCGGGGATCCAGCAGGGGCAATCAGCCCCAGCATTTT	CASSRGSSRGNQPQHF	TRBV5-1	TRBJ1-5	few	.
TGTGCCAGCAGCCCAGACGGAGCTGCAGATACGCAGTATTTT	CASSPDGAADTQYF	TRBV7-9	TRBJ2-3	once	.
TGTGCCAGCAGCGTAGGGGGGAGACAGGAGACCCAGTACTTC	CASSVGGRQETQYF	TRBV9	TRBJ2-5	few	.
TGTGCCAGCAGGCCTACTAGTGGGGCCGGGGAGCTGTTTTTT	CASRPTSGAGELFF	TRBV7-3	TRBJ2-2	.	.
TGTGCTAGCAAACTTTTCGTTTTGGGGGGACCGAGGAATTCACCCCTCCACTTT	CASKLFVLGGPRNSPLHF	TRBV12-3/TRBV12-4	TRBJ1-6	.	.
TGTGCCAGCAGCATCGGGGGGCGGGCTAATGAAAAACTGTTTTTT	CASSIGGRANEKLFF	TRBV7-8	TRBJ1-4	.	.
TGTGCCAGCAGGGTGCAAGGTTTAAGGAATGGCTACACCTTC	CASRVQGLRNGYTF	TRBV2	TRBJ1-2	few	.
TGCAGCGCCACCGGGACAGGGGTCTACGAGCAGTACTTC	CSATGTGVYEQYF	TRBV29-1	TRBJ2-7	.	TRBD1
TGTGCCATCAGTGAGGCAACAGGGACTGAAGCTTTCTTT	CAISEATGTEAFF	TRBV10-3	TRBJ1-1	few	.
TGTGCCAGCAGCTGGAGGACAGGAGGAAACACCATATATTTT	CASSWRTGGNTIYF	TRBV13	TRBJ1-3	.	TRBD1
TGTGCCATCACTGACGGGACTAGCGGGAGCCCTGCCGGGGAGCTGTTTTTT	CAITDGTSGSPAGELFF	TRBV10-3	TRBJ2-2	few	TRBD2
TGTGCCAGCAGTACCGCGGAGGGCACCTATGGCTACACCTTC	CASSTAEGTYGYTF	TRBV12-3/TRBV12-4	TRBJ1-2	.	.